These T cell receptor beta chains were read from a single sample in a study of blood T cell repertoires in COVID-19. This table comes from immunoSEQ multiplex PCR, and its TCRdb copy is limited to in-frame clones, with some not included. The sample includes some 240,000 clones, around four fifths of them seen just once. The sequencing sample was made of peripheral blood. The source is an older woman with active or convalescent COVID-19. Both conserved end residues are part of each CDR3. The D gene is left open where the match is weak. Rows may omit the clone size; those that give it use once, few, many or a size class.

CDR3 protein	CDR3 DNA	clone size	J gene	D gene	V gene
CASSTGGRETQYF	TGTGCCAGCAGTACAGGCGGTCGGGAGACCCAGTACTTC	-	TRBJ2-5	-	TRBV11-2
CASQDRAGANVLTF	TGTGCCAGCCAGGACAGGGCTGGGGCCAACGTCCTGACTTTC	-	TRBJ2-6	TRBD1	TRBV19
CAISESGDPYEQYF	TGTGCCATCAGTGAGTCAGGGGATCCCTACGAGCAGTACTTC	-	TRBJ2-7	-	TRBV10-3
CASSIWTASNEKLFF	TGTGCCAGTAGTATATGGACAGCCTCTAATGAAAAACTGTTTTTT	-	TRBJ1-4	-	TRBV19
CASSQGLGTEAFF	TGTGCCAGCAGCCAGGGCTTGGGCACTGAAGCTTTCTTT	-	TRBJ1-1	-	TRBV14
CASSSGDRRVYSYNEQFF	TGCGCCAGCAGCTCGGGGGACAGAAGGGTCTACTCCTACAATGAGCAGTTCTTC	-	TRBJ2-1	-	TRBV5-1
CASSLFGRGLGSPLHF	TGTGCCAGCAGTTTATTCGGCAGGGGATTAGGTTCACCCCTCCACTTT	-	TRBJ1-6	-	TRBV27
CASSLSRYSGANVLTF	TGTGCCAGCAGTTTATCGAGGTACTCTGGGGCCAACGTCCTGACTTTC	-	TRBJ2-6	-	TRBV27
CASSLAMIQGRRAEAFF	TGTGCCAGCAGCTTAGCCATGATACAGGGTCGTAGGGCTGAAGCTTTCTTT	few	TRBJ1-1	-	TRBV7-9
CASSGLGELRRNTIYF	TGTGCCAGTAGTGGTTTGGGAGAACTAAGAAGGAACACCATATATTTT	-	TRBJ1-3	-	TRBV19
CASGDGGTTEAFF	TGTGCCAGCGGGGATGGAGGGACCACTGAAGCTTTCTTT	medium-sized	TRBJ1-1	-	TRBV2
CASTAIPSNYGYTF	TGTGCCAGCACCGCGATCCCCTCAAACTATGGCTACACCTTC	few	TRBJ1-2	-	TRBV6-5
CASSPLGGGGYEQYF	TGTGCCAGCAGCCCCCTGGGGGGGGGCGGGTACGAGCAGTACTTC	few	TRBJ2-7	-	TRBV4-2
CASSLGTGYGYTF	TGTGCCAGCAGCTTGGGGACAGGCTATGGCTACACCTTC	-	TRBJ1-2	TRBD1	TRBV7-9
CARGGRKNTEAFF	TGTGCCAGAGGAGGTCGGAAGAACACTGAAGCTTTCTTT	once	TRBJ1-1	-	TRBV6-4
CATSREGGLTTSNQPQHF	TGTGCCACCAGCAGAGAGGGGGGGCTCACGACCAGCAATCAGCCCCAGCATTTT	-	TRBJ1-5	-	TRBV15
CATSRSSHVNTEAFF	TGTGCCACCAGCAGATCCTCACATGTGAACACTGAAGCTTTCTTT	medium-sized	TRBJ1-1	-	TRBV15
CASSFPGRLNTEAFF	TGTGCCAGCAGCTTCCCAGGGAGGTTAAACACTGAAGCTTTCTTT	-	TRBJ1-1	-	TRBV11-2
CASSYRRGHQPQHF	TGTGCCAGCAGTTACCGCAGGGGGCATCAGCCCCAGCATTTT	-	TRBJ1-5	TRBD1	TRBV6-6
CASSYEVTEAFF	TGTGCCAGCAGTTACGAGGTCACTGAAGCTTTCTTT	few	TRBJ1-1	-	TRBV6-6
CSVVLQGIPYEQYF	TGCAGCGTTGTCCTTCAGGGCATCCCCTACGAGCAGTACTTC	-	TRBJ2-7	-	TRBV29-1
CASSLSPGDYGYTF	TGTGCCAGCAGCTTATCCCCAGGGGACTATGGCTACACCTTC	-	TRBJ1-2	-	TRBV7-3
CASSLGTPGGEQYF	TGTGCCAGCAGCTTAGGGACTCCCGGCGGCGAGCAGTACTTC	-	TRBJ2-7	-	TRBV11-2